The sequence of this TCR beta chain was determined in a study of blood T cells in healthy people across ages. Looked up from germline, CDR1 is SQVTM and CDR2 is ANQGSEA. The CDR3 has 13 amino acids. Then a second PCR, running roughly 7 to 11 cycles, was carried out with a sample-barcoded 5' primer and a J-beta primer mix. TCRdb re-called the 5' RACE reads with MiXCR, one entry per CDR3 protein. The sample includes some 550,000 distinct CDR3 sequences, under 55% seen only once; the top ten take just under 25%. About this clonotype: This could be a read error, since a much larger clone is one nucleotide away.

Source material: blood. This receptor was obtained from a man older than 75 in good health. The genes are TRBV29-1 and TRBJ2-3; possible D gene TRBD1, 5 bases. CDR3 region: CSGEQDSTDTQYF. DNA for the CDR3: TGCAGCGGTGAACAGGATAGCACAGATACGCAGTATTTT.